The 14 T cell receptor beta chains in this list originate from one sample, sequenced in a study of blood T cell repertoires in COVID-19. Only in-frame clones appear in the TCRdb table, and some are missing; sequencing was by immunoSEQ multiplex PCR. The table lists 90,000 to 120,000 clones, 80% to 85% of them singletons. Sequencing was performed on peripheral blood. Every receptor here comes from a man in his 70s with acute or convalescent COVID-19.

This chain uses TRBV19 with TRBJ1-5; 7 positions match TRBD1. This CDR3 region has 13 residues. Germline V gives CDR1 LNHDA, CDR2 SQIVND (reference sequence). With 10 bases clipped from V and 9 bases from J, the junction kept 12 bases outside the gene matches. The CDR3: CATRDKGASPQHF. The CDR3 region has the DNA TGTGCCACCCGGGACAAGGGGGCCTCGCCCCAGCATTTT.

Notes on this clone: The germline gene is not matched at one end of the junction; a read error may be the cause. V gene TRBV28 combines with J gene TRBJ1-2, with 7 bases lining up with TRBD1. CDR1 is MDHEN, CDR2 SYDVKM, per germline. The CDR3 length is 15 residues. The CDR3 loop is CASSLSGQVNYGYTF. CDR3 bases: TGTGCCAGCAGTTTATCTGGACAGGTTAACTATGGCTACACCTTT.

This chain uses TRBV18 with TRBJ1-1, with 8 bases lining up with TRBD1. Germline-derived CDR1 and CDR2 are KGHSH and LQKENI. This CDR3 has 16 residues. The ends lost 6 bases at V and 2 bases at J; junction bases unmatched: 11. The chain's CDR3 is CASSRDGTGANTEAFF. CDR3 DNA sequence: TGTGCCAGCTCCCGGGATGGGACAGGAGCAAACACTGAAGCTTTCTTT.

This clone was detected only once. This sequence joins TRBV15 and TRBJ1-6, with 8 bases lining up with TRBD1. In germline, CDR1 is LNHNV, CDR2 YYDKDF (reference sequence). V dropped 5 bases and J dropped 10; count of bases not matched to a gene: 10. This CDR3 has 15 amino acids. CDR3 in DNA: TGTGCCACCAGCGCACTACAGGGGGAACAATCACCCCTCCACTTT. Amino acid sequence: CATSALQGEQSPLHF.

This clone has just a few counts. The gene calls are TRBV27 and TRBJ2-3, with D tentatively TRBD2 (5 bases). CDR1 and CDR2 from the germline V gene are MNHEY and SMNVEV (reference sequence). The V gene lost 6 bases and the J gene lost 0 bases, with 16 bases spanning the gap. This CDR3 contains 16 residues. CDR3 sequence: CASSPYYGGSTDTQYF. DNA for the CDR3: TGTGCCAGCAGCCCATATTATGGCGGGAGCACAGATACGCAGTATTTT.

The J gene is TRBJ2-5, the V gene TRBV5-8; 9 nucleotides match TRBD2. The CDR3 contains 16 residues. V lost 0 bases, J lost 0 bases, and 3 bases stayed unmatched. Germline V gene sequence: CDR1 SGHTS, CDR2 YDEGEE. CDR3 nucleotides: TGTGCCAGCAGCTTGGGGACTAGCGAGTACCAAGAGACCCAGTACTTC. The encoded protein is CASSLGTSEYQETQYF.

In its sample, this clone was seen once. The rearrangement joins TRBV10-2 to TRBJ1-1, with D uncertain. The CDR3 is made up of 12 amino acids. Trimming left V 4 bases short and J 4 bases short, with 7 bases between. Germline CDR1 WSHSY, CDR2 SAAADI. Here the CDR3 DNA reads TGCGCCAGCAGTGGGGAGGCCACTGAAGCTTTCTTT. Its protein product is CASSGEATEAFF.

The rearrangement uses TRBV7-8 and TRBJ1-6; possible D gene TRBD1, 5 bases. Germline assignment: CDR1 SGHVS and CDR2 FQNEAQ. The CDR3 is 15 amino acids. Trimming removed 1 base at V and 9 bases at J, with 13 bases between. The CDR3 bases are TGTGCCAGCAGCTTAGGAGGACGACAGATTTCACCCCTCCACTTT. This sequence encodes CASSLGGRQISPLHF.

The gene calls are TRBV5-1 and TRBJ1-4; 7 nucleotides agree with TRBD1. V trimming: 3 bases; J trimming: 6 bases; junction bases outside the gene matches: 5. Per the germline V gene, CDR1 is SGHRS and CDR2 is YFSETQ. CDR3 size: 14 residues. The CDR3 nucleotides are TGCGCCAGCAGCTACGGCAGGGGGGATGAAAAACTGTTTTTT. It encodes CASSYGRGDEKLFF.

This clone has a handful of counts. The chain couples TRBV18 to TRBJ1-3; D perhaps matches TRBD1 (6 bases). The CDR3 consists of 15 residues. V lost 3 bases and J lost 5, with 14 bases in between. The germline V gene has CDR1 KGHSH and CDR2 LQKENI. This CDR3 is CASSPQLQGRNTIYF. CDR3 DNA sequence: TGTGCCAGCTCACCGCAACTACAGGGAAGAAACACCATATATTTT.

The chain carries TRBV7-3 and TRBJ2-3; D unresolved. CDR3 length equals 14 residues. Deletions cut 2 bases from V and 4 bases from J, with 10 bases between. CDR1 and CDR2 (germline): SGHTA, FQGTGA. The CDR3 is CASSLRHGSDTQYF. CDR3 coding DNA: TGTGCCAGCAGCTTACGCCACGGTTCAGATACGCAGTATTTT.

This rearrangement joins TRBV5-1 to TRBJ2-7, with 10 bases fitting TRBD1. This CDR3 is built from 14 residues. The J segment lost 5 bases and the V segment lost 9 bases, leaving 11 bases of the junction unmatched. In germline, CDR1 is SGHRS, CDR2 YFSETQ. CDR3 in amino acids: CATSPGDRGHEQYF. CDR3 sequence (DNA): TGCGCCACTTCCCCGGGGGACAGGGGCCACGAGCAGTACTTC.

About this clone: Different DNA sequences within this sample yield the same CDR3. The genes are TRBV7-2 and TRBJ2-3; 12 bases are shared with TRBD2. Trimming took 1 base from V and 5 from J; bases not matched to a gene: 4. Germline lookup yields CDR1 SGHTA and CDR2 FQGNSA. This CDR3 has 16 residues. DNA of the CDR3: TGTGCCAGCAGCTTAGAACTAGCGGGGGGAGTAGATACGCAGTATTTT. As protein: CASSLELAGGVDTQYF. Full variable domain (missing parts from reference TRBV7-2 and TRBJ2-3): GAGVSQSPSNKVTEKGKDVELRCDPISGHTALYWYRQSLGQGLEFLIYFQGNSAPDKSGLPSDRFSAERTGGSVSTLTIQRTQQEDSAVYLCASSLELAGGVDTQYFGPGTRLTVL.

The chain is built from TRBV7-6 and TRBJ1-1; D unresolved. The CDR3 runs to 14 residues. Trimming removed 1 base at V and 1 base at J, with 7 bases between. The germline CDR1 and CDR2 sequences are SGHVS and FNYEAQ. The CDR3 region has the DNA TGTGCCAGCAGCTTAGGGGCCAAGAACACTGAAGCTTTCTTT. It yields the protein CASSLGAKNTEAFF.